The clone carrying this T cell receptor beta chain appeared once. Its antigen is as yet unknown. The sample belongs to a study of molecular identifiers for immune sequencing clone quantification. CDR1 and CDR2 from the germline V gene are MGHRA and YSYEKL. V lost 1 base to trimming and J lost 0 bases, with 11 bases between them. This CDR3 region has 16 residues. Study-wide points: Clones exceeding 20 RNA copies carried over 98% of effector molecules but under 1% of naive-cell molecules.

Previously described methods with listed TCR primers produced the bulk TCR libraries. From the PCR reads, TCRdb called clonotypes with MiXCR, one entry per CDR3 protein. The table has approximately 550,000 distinct CDR3 sequences, about a fifth seen once. Sequenced input: naive CD8+ T cells from blood, with Jurkat cell RNA spiked in. Indicated subset: FACS-sorted CD8+CD4-CCR7+CD45RA+ naive T cells. This receptor was identified in a human donor in good health. Some libraries in this study had Jurkat cell RNA spiked in. The V call is TRBV4-1, the J call TRBJ2-3; D is possibly TRBD2 (6 bases). The CDR3 DNA sequence: TGCGCCAGCAGCCAAGTGCCTAGCGCTAGCACAGATACGCAGTATTTT. It translates to CASSQVPSASTDTQYF.